One sample yielded the 8 T cell receptor beta chains listed below, sequenced in a study of response to subunit inactivated influenza vaccine. TCRdb recomputed calls from the RT-PCR reads with MiXCR, one row per CDR3 protein. The sample shows around 580,000 distinct CDR3 sequences, 11% to 15% of them seen only once. The sequences come from PBMCs from blood, collected 11 to 12 days after vaccination. The receptors derive from a man aged 45-60 years who received an inactivated influenza vaccine.

This rearrangement joins TRBV28 to TRBJ2-7; perhaps TRBD2 as D (5 bases). V lost 7 bases and J 2 bases, leaving 12 bases between the germline ends. Germline lookup yields CDR1 MDHEN and CDR2 SYDVKM. CDR3 length: 13 amino acids. The CDR3: CASNSAGAYEQYF. Here the CDR3 DNA reads TGTGCCAGCAACTCTGCGGGTGCCTACGAGCAGTACTTC.

This clonotype has at least ten counts. The V and J genes are TRBV12-3 or TRBV12-4 and TRBJ2-5; D call uncertain. The CDR3 length is 14 residues. Trimming removed 1 base at V and 2 bases at J, with 8 bases between. In DNA form, the CDR3 reads TGTGCCAGCAGTTTAGGACTCCTACAAGAGACCCAGTACTTC. This encodes CASSLGLLQETQYF.

The rearrangement uses TRBV10-3 and TRBJ2-7; TRBD2 agrees at 10 bases. The CDR3 length is 17 residues. The germline CDR1 and CDR2 sequences are ENHRY and SYGVKD. V lost 6 bases and J lost 1; bases outside the gene matches: 12. CDR3 bases: TGTGCCATCAGGGGAAATTTAGCGGGAGGACCATCCTACGAGCAGTACTTC. It specifies CAIRGNLAGGPSYEQYF.

This clonotype was found a few times. The chain employs TRBV5-1 and TRBJ2-1, with TRBD2 matching 12 bases. The CDR3 extends over 17 amino acids. Germline values: CDR1 SGHRS, CDR2 YFSETQ. V trimming: 5 bases; J trimming: 5 bases; junction bases outside the gene matches: 11. The CDR3 DNA follows: TGCGCCAGCAGGTCCACCGGGCTAGCGGGGGGGAACAATGAGCAGTTCTTC. It encodes CASRSTGLAGGNNEQFF.

The gene calls are TRBV12-3 or TRBV12-4 and TRBJ2-2; TRBD2 is a possible D gene (6 bases). This CDR3 is 16 amino acids long. V lost 5 bases to trimming and J lost 0 bases, with 13 bases between them. The CDR3 sequence: CASSPRGGANTGELFF. For the CDR3, the DNA is TGTGCCAGCAGTCCAAGGGGCGGGGCGAACACCGGGGAGCTGTTTTTT.

The genes are TRBV5-1 and TRBJ1-2, with D unclear. The length of the CDR3 is 17 residues. Trimming cost V 0 bases and J 1 base, with 16 bases left between them. From germline, CDR1 is SGHRS and CDR2 YFSETQ. CDR3 DNA: TGCGCCAGCAGCTTGGGTAGCTCCCGCGTGAATAACTATGGCTACACCTTC. Its translation: CASSLGSSRVNNYGYTF.

This clonotype showed up just a few times. The J gene is TRBJ1-2, the V gene TRBV29-1, with 8 nucleotides matching TRBD1. J lost 2 bases, V lost 7 bases, and 3 bases had no gene match. The germline V gene encodes CDR1 SQVTM and CDR2 ANQGSEA. This CDR3 contains 12 residues. The CDR3 sequence is CSAGTGNYGYTF. The DNA of the CDR3 is TGCAGCGCTGGGACAGGAAACTATGGCTACACCTTC.

This clonotype was seen repeatedly, ten times or more. The CDR3 loop is CSASGYNYGYTF. DNA for the CDR3: TGCAGTGCTAGTGGTTACAACTATGGCTACACCTTC. The chain has TRBV20-1 and TRBJ1-2, with D unclear. CDR1 and CDR2 from the germline V gene are DFQATT and SNEGSKA (reference sequence). The CDR3 sequence is 12 residues long. V lost 3 bases, J lost 2 bases, and 7 bases lay in between.